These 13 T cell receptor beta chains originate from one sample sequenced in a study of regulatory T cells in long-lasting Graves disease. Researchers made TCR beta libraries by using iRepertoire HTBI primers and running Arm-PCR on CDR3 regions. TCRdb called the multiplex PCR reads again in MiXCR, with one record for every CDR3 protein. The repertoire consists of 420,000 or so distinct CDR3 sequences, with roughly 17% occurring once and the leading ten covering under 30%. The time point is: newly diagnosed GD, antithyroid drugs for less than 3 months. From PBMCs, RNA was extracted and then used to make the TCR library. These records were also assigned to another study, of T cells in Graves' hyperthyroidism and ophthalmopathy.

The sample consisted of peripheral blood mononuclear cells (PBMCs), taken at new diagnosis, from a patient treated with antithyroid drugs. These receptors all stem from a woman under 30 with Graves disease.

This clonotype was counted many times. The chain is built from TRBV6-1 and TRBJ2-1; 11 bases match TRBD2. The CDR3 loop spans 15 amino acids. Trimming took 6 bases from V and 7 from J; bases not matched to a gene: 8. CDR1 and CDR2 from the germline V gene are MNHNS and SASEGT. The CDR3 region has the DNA TGTGCCAGCAGATCAGGACTAGCGGGCCGTAATGAGCAGTTCTTC. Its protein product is CASRSGLAGRNEQFF.

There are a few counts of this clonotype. This CDR3 is CASSAQGAPAEKLFF. CDR3 bases: TGTGCCAGCAGCGCGCAGGGGGCCCCGGCTGAAAAACTGTTTTTT. This sequence joins TRBV3-1 and TRBJ1-4, with 8 nucleotides matching TRBD1. Germline CDR1 LGHDT, CDR2 YNNKEL (reference sequence). Trimming removed 5 bases from V and 7 bases from J; junction bases left unmatched: 9. CDR3 length equals 15 residues.

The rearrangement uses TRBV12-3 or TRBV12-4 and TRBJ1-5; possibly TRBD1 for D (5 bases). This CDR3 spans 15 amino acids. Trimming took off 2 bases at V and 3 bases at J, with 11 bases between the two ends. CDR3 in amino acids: CASSLSGNNNQPQHF. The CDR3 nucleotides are TGTGCCAGCAGTTTATCAGGGAACAACAATCAGCCCCAGCATTTT.

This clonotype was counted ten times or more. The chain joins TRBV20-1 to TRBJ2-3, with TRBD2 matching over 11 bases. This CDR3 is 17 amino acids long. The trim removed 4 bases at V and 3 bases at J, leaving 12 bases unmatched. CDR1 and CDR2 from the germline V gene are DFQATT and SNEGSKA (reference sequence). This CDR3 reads CSAIKVLLAGGTDTQYF. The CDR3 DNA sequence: TGCAGTGCTATTAAGGTCTTGCTAGCGGGAGGAACAGATACGCAGTATTTT.

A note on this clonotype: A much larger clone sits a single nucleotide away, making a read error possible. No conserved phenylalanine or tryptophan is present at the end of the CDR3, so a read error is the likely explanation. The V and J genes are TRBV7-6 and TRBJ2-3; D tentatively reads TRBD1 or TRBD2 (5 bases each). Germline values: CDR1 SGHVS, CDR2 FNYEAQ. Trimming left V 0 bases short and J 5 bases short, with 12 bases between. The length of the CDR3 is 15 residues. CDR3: CASSLAVGTVDTQYV. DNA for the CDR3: TGTGCCAGCAGCTTAGCGGTGGGGACGGTAGATACGCAGTATGTT.

Here the CDR3 reads CASSPRGRSSPLHF. The CDR3 DNA follows: TGTGCCAGCAGCCCGAGGGGAAGAAGTTCACCCCTCCACTTT. This sequence joins TRBV3-1 and TRBJ1-6; a possible D gene is TRBD1 (5 bases). V was shortened by 4 bases and J by 9 bases, with 13 bases between the two germline ends. Germline V CDR1 and CDR2: LGHDT, YNNKEL (reference sequence). This CDR3 spans 14 amino acids.

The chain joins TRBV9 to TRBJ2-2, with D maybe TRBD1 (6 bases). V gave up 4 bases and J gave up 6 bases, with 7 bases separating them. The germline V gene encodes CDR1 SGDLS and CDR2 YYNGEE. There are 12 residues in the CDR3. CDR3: CASSHRAGELFF. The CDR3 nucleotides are TGTGCCAGCAGCCACAGGGCCGGGGAGCTGTTTTTT.

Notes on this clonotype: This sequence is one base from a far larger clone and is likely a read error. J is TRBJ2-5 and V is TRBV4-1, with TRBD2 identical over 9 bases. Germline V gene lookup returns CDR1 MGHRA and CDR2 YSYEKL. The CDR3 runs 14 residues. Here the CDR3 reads CASSPLAGKGTQYF. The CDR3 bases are TGTGCCAGCAGCCCGCTAGCGGGAAAAGGGACCCAGTACTTC.

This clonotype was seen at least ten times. The CDR3 region has the DNA TGTGCCAGCAGTAGACAGGAGCCTCCTAGCGAGCAGTACTTC. This encodes CASSRQEPPSEQYF. This chain uses TRBV28 with TRBJ2-7; tentative D call: TRBD1 (6 bases). The CDR3 is 14 residues long. Trimming removed 5 bases from V and 6 bases from J, with 17 bases in between. CDR1 and CDR2 (germline): MDHEN, SYDVKM.

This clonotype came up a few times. CDR3 loop: CSARRQSSGNYEQYF. DNA for the CDR3: TGCAGTGCTAGGCGCCAATCCAGCGGGAACTACGAGCAGTACTTC. The chain is built from TRBV20-1 and TRBJ2-7, with 7 bases identical to TRBD2. The J segment lost 3 bases and the V segment lost 3 bases, leaving 11 bases of the junction unmatched. The CDR3 is 15 amino acids. CDR1 DFQATT and CDR2 SNEGSKA come from the germline V gene (reference sequence).

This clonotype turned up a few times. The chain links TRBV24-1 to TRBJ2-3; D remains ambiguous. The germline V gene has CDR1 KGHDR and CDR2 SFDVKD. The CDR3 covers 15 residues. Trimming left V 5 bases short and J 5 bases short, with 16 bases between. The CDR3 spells CATSGRGGVGDTQYF. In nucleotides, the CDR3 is TGTGCCACCAGTGGTCGTGGTGGGGTAGGAGATACGCAGTATTTT.

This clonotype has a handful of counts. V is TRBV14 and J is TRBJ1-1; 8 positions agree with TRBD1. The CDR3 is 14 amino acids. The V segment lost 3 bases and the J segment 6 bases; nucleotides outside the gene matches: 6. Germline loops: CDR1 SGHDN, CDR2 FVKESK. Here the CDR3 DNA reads TGTGCCAGCAGCCAGGCAGGGGGCGCGGCTGAAGCTTTCTTT. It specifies CASSQAGGAAEAFF.

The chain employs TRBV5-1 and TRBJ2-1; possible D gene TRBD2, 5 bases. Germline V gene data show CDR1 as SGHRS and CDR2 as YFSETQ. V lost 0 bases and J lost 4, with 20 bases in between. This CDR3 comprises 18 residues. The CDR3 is CASSLGTAGLSVYNEQFF. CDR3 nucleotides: TGCGCCAGCAGCTTGGGTACGGCGGGCCTGAGTGTATACAATGAGCAGTTCTTC.